The 17 T cell receptor beta chains below come from one sample, sequenced in a study of cytomegalovirus exposure and HLA in healthy donors. PCR used 60 Vbeta primers and 13 Jbeta primers. Profiling relied on immunoSEQ multiplex PCR, and the TCRdb table lists in-frame clones only, not all of them. The sample has roughly 200,000 clones; roughly 80% are singletons. The sequenced sample was PBMCs. These TCRs come from a boy aged 5-17 years in good health and CMV-seronegative.

The chain couples TRBV5-4 to TRBJ2-5; TRBD2 agrees at 11 bases. The ends lost 4 bases at V and 2 bases at J; junction bases unmatched: 7. The germline V gene encodes CDR1 SGHNT and CDR2 YYREEE (reference sequence). The CDR3 runs 16 residues. CDR3 sequence: CASSPGGLAAQETQYF. For the CDR3, the DNA is TGTGCCAGCAGCCCGGGGGGACTAGCGGCACAAGAGACCCAGTACTTC.

This clone has a handful of counts. This sequence joins TRBV19 and TRBJ1-3; D gene uncertain. V shed 7 bases and J shed 4 bases, with 11 bases lying between them. The CDR3 totals 13 residues. Germline V gene data show CDR1 as LNHDA and CDR2 as SQIVND (reference sequence). The CDR3 DNA reads TGTGCCAGTAAAAGGAGTGGCGGAAACACCATATATTTT. As protein: CASKRSGGNTIYF.

The table lists this clone with a few counts. V usage is TRBV6-4 and J usage is TRBJ2-2, with TRBD1 matching over 7 bases. The V gene end was trimmed by 2 bases and the J gene end by 5 bases; junction bases not matched to a gene: 2. CDR1 MRHNA and CDR2 SNTAGT come from the germline V gene. CDR3 length equals 14 residues. In DNA, the CDR3 is TGTGCCAGCAGTGACAAACAGGGGACCGGGGAGCTGTTTTTT. Translating it yields CASSDKQGTGELFF.

The chain recombines TRBV7-3 with TRBJ2-1, with D perhaps TRBD2 (7 bases). V gave up 4 bases and J gave up 10 bases, with 20 bases separating them. This CDR3 comprises 15 residues. The germline V gene has CDR1 SGHTA and CDR2 FQGTGA. The CDR3 coding sequence is TGTGCCAGCAGCTCCCGGGGGGCAGGGGTAGGGGAGCAGTTCTTC. Encoded protein: CASSSRGAGVGEQFF.

This clone was recorded only once. The rearrangement uses TRBV19 and TRBJ1-1; 8 nucleotides match TRBD1. With 0 bases clipped from V and 3 bases from J, the junction kept 15 bases outside the gene matches. Germline lookup yields CDR1 LNHDA and CDR2 SQIVND (reference sequence). CDR3 length equals 19 residues. The CDR3 bases are TGTGCCAGTAGTATAGATTCGGAGACAGGGGAATTTGGGGACACTGAAGCTTTCTTT. Its protein product is CASSIDSETGEFGDTEAFF. Full variable domain (outside the CDR3, taken from reference TRBV19 and TRBJ1-1): DGGITQSPKYLFRKEGQNVTLSCEQNLNHDAMYWYRQDPGQGLRLIYYSQIVNDFQKGDIAEGYSVSREKKESFPLTVTSAQKNPTAFYLCASSIDSETGEFGDTEAFFGQGTRLTVV.

This clone was observed a single time. The genes are TRBV7-9 and TRBJ1-5; D uncertain. The CDR3 covers 14 residues. From germline, CDR1 is SEHNR and CDR2 FQNEAQ (reference sequence). V was shortened by 0 bases and J by 3 bases, with 6 bases between the two germline ends. The CDR3 region is CASSLAASNQPQHF. CDR3 coding DNA: TGTGCCAGCAGCTTAGCTGCGTCCAATCAGCCCCAGCATTTT.

The genes are TRBV10-1 and TRBJ2-3; 15 bases line up with TRBD2. This CDR3 is 17 amino acids long. Per germline, CDR1 WNHNN and CDR2 SYGVQD (reference sequence). J was trimmed by 5 bases and V by 5 bases; bases with no gene match: 8. CDR3 region: CASSPGLAGGPRDTQYF. DNA for the CDR3: TGCGCCAGCAGTCCAGGACTAGCGGGGGGGCCTCGAGATACGCAGTATTTT.

As DNA, the CDR3 is TGTGCCAGCTCACCACCCTCAGGGGGCCCTTCGAACACCGGGGAGCTGTTTTTT. This encodes CASSPPSGGPSNTGELFF. The chain uses TRBV18 and TRBJ2-2; 8 positions match TRBD1. The CDR3 loop spans 18 amino acids. Germline-derived CDR1 and CDR2 are KGHSH and LQKENI. V trimming: 0 bases; J trimming: 0 bases; junction bases outside the gene matches: 6.

The chain carries TRBV18 and TRBJ1-3, with 12 bases fitting TRBD1. Trimming cost V 5 bases and J 3 bases; bases outside gene matches: 5. This CDR3 contains 16 residues. CDR1 and CDR2 from the germline V gene are KGHSH and LQKENI. The CDR3 coding sequence is TGTGCCAGCTCAAGTGGGACAGGGGGCCGTGGAAACACCATATATTTT. Protein: CASSSGTGGRGNTIYF. The full variable domain, rest sourced from reference TRBV18 and TRBJ1-3, is NAGVMQNPRHLVRRRGQEARLRCSPMKGHSHVYWYRQLPEEGLKFMVYLQKENIIDESGMPKERFSAEFPKEGPSILRIQQVVRGDSAAYFCASSSGTGGRGNTIYFGEGSWLTVV.

The V and J genes are TRBV28 and TRBJ1-1; D is perhaps TRBD1 (5 bases). Germline V gene lookup returns CDR1 MDHEN and CDR2 SYDVKM. Trimming pared 6 bases from V and 4 bases from J, leaving 18 bases between. The CDR3 has 15 residues. CDR3 amino acids: CASRTPGTGGTEAFF. The CDR3 DNA follows: TGTGCCAGCAGAACCCCCGGGACGGGGGGCACTGAAGCTTTCTTT.

The chain joins TRBV6-1 to TRBJ1-1, with a possible D match to TRBD1 (5 bases). This CDR3 comprises 13 residues. Deletions cut 5 bases from V and 4 bases from J, with 11 bases between. Germline CDR1 MNHNS, CDR2 SASEGT. The DNA of the CDR3 is TGTGCCAGCAGTTCCGACGGGGGCACTGAAGCTTTCTTT. As protein: CASSSDGGTEAFF.

This clone was seen just once. The chain links TRBV27 to TRBJ2-4; the match to TRBD1 covers 10 bases. CDR3 size: 15 residues. Germline V gives CDR1 MNHEY, CDR2 SMNVEV (reference sequence). With 6 bases clipped from V and 8 bases from J, the junction kept 10 bases outside the gene matches. DNA for the CDR3: TGTGCCAGCAGCCTAGGGACAGGGGAGAGTTACATTCAGTACTTC. This codes for CASSLGTGESYIQYF.

The rearrangement uses TRBV2 and TRBJ2-3, with D perhaps TRBD1 (5 bases). The germline gives CDR1 SNHLY, CDR2 FYNNEI. The CDR3 totals 14 residues. Trimming took off 6 bases at V and 1 base at J, with 11 bases between the two ends. The CDR3 sequence is CASSRVIRTDTQYF. The CDR3 DNA reads as TGTGCCAGCAGCAGGGTCATTCGCACAGATACGCAGTATTTT.

This rearrangement joins TRBV9 to TRBJ1-2; no reliable D call. With 0 bases removed from V and 0 bases from J, the gap between germline ends came to 6 bases. The length of the CDR3 is 14 residues. CDR1 and CDR2 from the germline V gene are SGDLS and YYNGEE. CDR3 in amino acids: CASSVEPTNYGYTF. The CDR3 nucleotides are TGTGCCAGCAGCGTAGAGCCAACTAACTATGGCTACACCTTC.

The CDR3 loop reads CASSLDSPGVDGYTF. The CDR3 nucleotides are TGTGCCAGCAGCCTCGACAGCCCGGGTGTAGATGGCTACACCTTC. The rearrangement uses TRBV6-5 and TRBJ1-2, with D maybe TRBD1 (5 bases). Looked up from germline, CDR1 is MNHEY and CDR2 is SVGAGI. Trimming removed 6 bases at V and 6 bases at J, with 20 bases between. The CDR3 has 15 amino acids.

Here the CDR3 DNA reads TGCGCCAGCAGCCAAGGAAAGGGACTAGCATACAATGAGCAGTTCTTC. This gives the protein CASSQGKGLAYNEQFF. The rearrangement uses TRBV4-3 and TRBJ2-1; 9 bases are a match to TRBD2. V was pared by 1 base and J by 4 bases, with 5 bases of the junction left unmatched. The germline CDR1 and CDR2 sequences are LGHNA and YSLEER. The CDR3 contains 16 residues.

The rearrangement joins TRBV11-1 to TRBJ2-5, with D uncertain. Germline CDR1 reads SGHAT; CDR2 reads FQDESV (reference sequence). This CDR3 spans 12 amino acids. The ends were cut back, 8 bases at V and 0 bases at J, with 7 bases in the middle. For the CDR3, the DNA is TGTGCCAGCGCCCGGGACCAAGAGACCCAGTACTTC. This codes for CASARDQETQYF.